Following are 12 T cell receptor beta chains from one sample sequenced in a study of blood T cells in healthy people across ages (dated by TCRdb to between 2014 and 2017). The receptor library was made with 5' RACE. The sequencer was an Illumina HiSeq 2500. A second PCR of roughly 6 to 11 cycles was run with a J-beta primer mix and a sample-barcoded 5' primer. TCRdb passed the public sequencing reads through fastp at Q25 and MiXCR, retaining productive beta sequences. Each CDR3 protein appears once, grouped with its most common genes and DNA. This sample is represented by approximately 770,000 distinct CDR3 sequences; about three fifths of them were singletons. Of the sample, around 20% falls within the top ten clones. Input material: blood. The receptor source for this set is a man aged 25-45 years in good health.

This rearrangement joins TRBV12-3 or TRBV12-4 to TRBJ2-1; TRBD1 agrees at 7 bases. The CDR3 length is 18 residues. The V and J ends lost 8 bases and 1 base, in that order; junction bases with no gene match: 17. The CDR3 sequence is CASWSSYRRGSSYNEQFF. The CDR3 DNA is TGTGCCAGCTGGTCATCCTACCGCAGGGGGTCGTCCTACAATGAGCAGTTCTTC.

J is TRBJ2-7 and V is TRBV20-1, with D possibly called TRBD1 or TRBD2 (7 bases each). The CDR3 has 14 amino acids. V gave up 0 bases and J gave up 7 bases, with 16 bases separating them. CDR1 and CDR2 from the germline V gene are DFQATT and SNEGSKA (reference sequence). The CDR3 DNA reads TGCAGTGCTAGAGACGCAGCCCAGGGGGGGGAGCAGTACTTC. Protein product: CSARDAAQGGEQYF.

A note on this clonotype: This clone may be a read error of a much larger clone one base away. V and J are TRBV7-2 and TRBJ2-3; no clear D gene. The V and J ends lost 5 bases and 1 base respectively, with 7 bases between them. The CDR3 runs to 13 residues. The V gene's germline CDR1 is SGHTA and CDR2 FQGNSA. This CDR3 is CASSVDRTDTQYF. DNA of the CDR3: TGTGCCAGCAGCGTAGATCGCACAGATACGCAGTATTTT.

This chain uses TRBV3-1 with TRBJ2-4; D unclear. The CDR3 has 11 residues. In germline, CDR1 is LGHDT, CDR2 YNNKEL (reference sequence). V shed 5 bases and J shed 12 bases, with 11 bases lying between them. This CDR3 reads CASSSRWTQYF. The DNA for the CDR3 is TGTGCCAGCAGCTCGCGTTGGACTCAGTACTTC. The whole variable domain, filled in from reference TRBV3-1 and TRBJ2-4, reads DTAVSQTPKYLVTQMGNDKSIKCEQNLGHDTMYWYKQDSKKFLKIMFSYNNKELIINETVPNRFSPKSPDKAHLNLHINSLELGDSAVYFCASSSRWTQYFGAGTRLSVL.

The V call is TRBV11-2, the J call TRBJ2-4, with D maybe TRBD1 (6 bases). CDR1 and CDR2 (germline): SGHAT, FQNNGV. The CDR3 sequence is 18 residues long. V was pared by 5 bases and J by 13 bases, with 33 bases between. CDR3 in amino acids: CASSARNGPRKDRRTQYF. DNA for the CDR3: TGTGCCAGCAGCGCAAGAAACGGGCCGCGAAAAGACAGGAGAACCCAGTACTTC.

The rearrangement joins TRBV5-6 to TRBJ1-2; perhaps TRBD1 as D (5 bases). The V gene's germline CDR1 is SGHDT and CDR2 YYEEEE. This CDR3 is built from 16 residues. The V gene lost 6 bases and the J gene lost 0 bases, with 18 bases spanning the gap. CDR3 DNA sequence: TGTGCCAGCACCCTTTTAGGTGCGGGGGCTAACTATGGCTACACCTTC. This encodes CASTLLGAGANYGYTF.

On this clonotype: At one of its ends the junction is not consistent with the germline gene, which may arise from a read error. The genes are TRBV7-2 and TRBJ2-7; D is possibly TRBD2 (6 bases). CDR1 and CDR2 from the germline V gene are SGHTA and FQGNSA. CDR3 length equals 14 residues. The CDR3 bases are TGTGCCAGCAGCATGCGTGCAGGGCGGGACGAGCGGTACTTC. Encoded protein: CASSMRAGRDERYF.

The CDR3 loop reads CASSYEPRRRSSYNSPLHF. CDR3 in DNA: TGCGCCAGCAGCTATGAACCCAGGAGGAGGAGCTCCTATAATTCACCCCTCCACTTT. This chain uses TRBV5-1 with TRBJ1-6, with D unclear. This CDR3 has 19 residues. V shed 3 bases and J shed 0 bases, with 19 bases lying between them. Germline CDR1 and CDR2: SGHRS and YFSETQ.

The chain has TRBV20-1 and TRBJ1-2; tentatively, D is TRBD1 (6 bases). Germline V gene sequence: CDR1 DFQATT, CDR2 SNEGSKA (reference sequence). This CDR3 contains 13 residues. The V and J ends lost 6 bases and 5 bases respectively, with 16 bases between them. CDR3 sequence: CSARSGERYGYTF. The CDR3 nucleotides are TGCAGTGCGAGGTCAGGGGAGAGATATGGCTACACCTTC.

Only a few counts were recorded for this clonotype. The chain is built from TRBV7-2 and TRBJ2-5; no reliable D call. This CDR3 spans 14 amino acids. The germline CDR1 and CDR2 sequences are SGHTA and FQGNSA. With 0 bases removed from V and 2 bases from J, the gap between germline ends came to 7 bases. This CDR3 is CASSLARNQETQYF. CDR3 nucleotides: TGTGCCAGCAGCTTAGCCCGGAATCAAGAGACCCAGTACTTC. Using reference TRBV7-2 and TRBJ2-5 for the parts outside the CDR3, the full variable domain is GAGVSQSPSNKVTEKGKDVELRCDPISGHTALYWYRQSLGQGLEFLIYFQGNSAPDKSGLPSDRFSAERTGGSVSTLTIQRTQQEDSAVYLCASSLARNQETQYFGPGTRLLVL.

This rearrangement joins TRBV20-1 to TRBJ2-1, with a weak D call TRBD1 (5 bases). This CDR3 comprises 16 residues. Trimming shortened V by 3 bases and J by 8 bases, and 23 bases separated the two germline ends. Germline V gives CDR1 DFQATT, CDR2 SNEGSKA (reference sequence). CDR3 DNA sequence: TGCAGTGCTAGGGGTGTTGGAATGAGGTTACAGGATGAGCAGTTCTTC. Amino acid sequence: CSARGVGMRLQDEQFF.

The J gene is TRBJ2-4, the V gene TRBV11-2; D gene ambiguous. V was pared by 3 bases and J by 4 bases, with 10 bases between. This CDR3 has 14 residues. Germline CDR1 and CDR2: SGHAT and FQNNGV. CDR3 protein: CASSLGGVKNIQYF. CDR3 sequence (DNA): TGTGCCAGCAGCTTGGGTGGGGTGAAAAACATTCAGTACTTC.